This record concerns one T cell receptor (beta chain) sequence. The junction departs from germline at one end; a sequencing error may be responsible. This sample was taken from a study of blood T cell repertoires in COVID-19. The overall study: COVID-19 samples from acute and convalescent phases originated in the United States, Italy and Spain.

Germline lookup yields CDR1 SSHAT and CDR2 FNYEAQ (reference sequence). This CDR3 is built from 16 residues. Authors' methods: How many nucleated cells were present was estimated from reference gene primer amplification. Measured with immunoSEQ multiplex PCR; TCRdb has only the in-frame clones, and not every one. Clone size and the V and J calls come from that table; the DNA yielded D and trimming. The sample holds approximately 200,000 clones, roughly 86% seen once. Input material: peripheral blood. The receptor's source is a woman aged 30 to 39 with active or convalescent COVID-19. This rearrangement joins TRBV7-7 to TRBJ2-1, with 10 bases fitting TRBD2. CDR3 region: CASSPGLAGAHNEQFF. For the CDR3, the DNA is TGTGCTAGCAGCCCCGGGCTAGCGGGGGCCCACAATGAGCAGTTCTTC.